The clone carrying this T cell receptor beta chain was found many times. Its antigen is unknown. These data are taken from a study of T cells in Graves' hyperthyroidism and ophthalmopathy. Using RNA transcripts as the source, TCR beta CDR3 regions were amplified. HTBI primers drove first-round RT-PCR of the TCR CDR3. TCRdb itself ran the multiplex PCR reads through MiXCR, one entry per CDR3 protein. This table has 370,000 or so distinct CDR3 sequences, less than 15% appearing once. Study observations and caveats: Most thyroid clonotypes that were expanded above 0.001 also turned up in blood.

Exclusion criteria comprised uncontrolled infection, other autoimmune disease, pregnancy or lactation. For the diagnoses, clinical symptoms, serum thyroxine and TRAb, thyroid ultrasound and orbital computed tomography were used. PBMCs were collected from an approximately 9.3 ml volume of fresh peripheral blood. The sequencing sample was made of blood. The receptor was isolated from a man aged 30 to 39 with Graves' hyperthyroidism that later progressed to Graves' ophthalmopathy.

CDR3 residues: CATSSGASTPDEQYF. The CDR3 DNA is TGTGCCACCAGTTCCGGGGCCTCGACCCCAGACGAGCAGTACTTC. The chain employs TRBV15 and TRBJ2-7; D may correspond to TRBD1 or TRBD2 (5 bases each). V lost 6 bases, J lost 5 bases, and 20 bases lay in between. CDR3 size: 15 residues. Germline V CDR1 and CDR2: LNHNV, YYDKDF (reference sequence).